The rows below give T cell receptor beta chains drawn from one sample of a study of T cell repertoires in cytomegalovirus infection. These TCRs are of unknown antigen specificity. MiXCR was run by TCRdb on the reads, yielding one entry per CDR3 protein. The sample holds about 570,000 distinct CDR3 sequences; 40% are singletons and the top ten take 40% to 60%. The sample was cultured PBMCs, taken from culture after CMV antigen stimulation. The source is a human donor in good health (CMV status not recorded). Some clones in this sample may be carry-over from other donors' samples. Both conserved end residues are part of each CDR3. A D gene is named only where the DNA matches it firmly. Size is omitted from some rows. Given values are once, few, many or a class for expanded clones.

j_call,v_call,clone_size,d_call,cdr3_nt,cdr3_aa
TRBJ2-3,TRBV4-1,-,TRBD1,TGCGCCAGCAGCCAAGGGAGGGCAGGGGGCACCACAGATACGCAGTATTTT,CASSQGRAGGTTDTQYF
TRBJ1-1,TRBV7-9,few,TRBD1,TGTGCCAGCAGCCAGACTGGGACAGGGAGGCCGGGTGGCACTGAAGCTTTCTTT,CASSQTGTGRPGGTEAFF
TRBJ1-6,TRBV14,-,-,TGTGCCAGCAGCCCCGAGGGGTACTACTCACCCCTCCACTTT,CASSPEGYYSPLHF
TRBJ2-1,TRBV12-5,once,-,TGTGCTAGTGGTCCCCAATCGGGGTCATACAATAAGCAGTTCTTC,CASGPQSGSYNKQFF
TRBJ2-3,TRBV19,-,TRBD2,TGTGCCAGTAGTCCGGAGTGGCGGGAGCGAGATACGCAGTATTTT,CASSPEWRERDTQYF
TRBJ2-7,TRBV7-2,few,TRBD1,TGTGCCAGCACCCCGACAGGGACGGGGTGGAACGAGCAGTACTTC,CASTPTGTGWNEQYF
TRBJ1-4,TRBV27,-,-,TGTGCCAGCAGTTTCAGGGGACGGGTAGGTGGAGAAAAACTGTTTTTT,CASSFRGRVGGEKLFF
TRBJ2-7,TRBV7-2,-,-,TGTGCCAGCAGCTTAGTATGGGGTTTTCAAGGTAGGGCCGAGCAGTACTTC,CASSLVWGFQGRAEQYF
TRBJ2-5,TRBV18,-,-,TGTGCCAGCTCACGGATGTACCAAGAGACCCAGTACTTC,CASSRMYQETQYF
TRBJ2-3,TRBV5-4,-,TRBD2,TGTGCCAGCAGCTTGAGTAGCGGGAGCGCAGATACGCAGTATTTT,CASSLSSGSADTQYF
TRBJ2-3,TRBV20-1,-,TRBD1,TGCAGTGCTAGAGATCTCGCCTCCCAGGGGGCGGGAGATACGCAGTATTTT,CSARDLASQGAGDTQYF
TRBJ2-7,TRBV6-1,-,-,TGTGCCAGCAGTGAACAGGGTTTTTTAGGCTACGAGCAGTACTTC,CASSEQGFLGYEQYF
TRBJ2-5,TRBV7-2,many,-,TGTGCCAGCAGCTTAGACGAGTCGGTAGGGACCCAGTACTTC,CASSLDESVGTQYF
TRBJ1-2,TRBV6-5,-,-,TGTGCCAGCAGTTCCCGTGCGGGGCACGGCTACACCTTC,CASSSRAGHGYTF
TRBJ2-1,TRBV6-1,-,-,TGTGCCAGCAGTGAAGCTGCCGGCGGGAAGAATGAGCAGTTCTTC,CASSEAAGGKNEQFF
TRBJ2-7,TRBV7-8,many,-,TGTGCCAGCAGCTTAGGCCCGGGGCGCTCCTACGAGCAGTACTTC,CASSLGPGRSYEQYF
TRBJ2-7,TRBV27,-,-,TGTGCCAGCACCCTAAGGGGAGGGGGCCACTACGAGCAGTACTTC,CASTLRGGGHYEQYF
TRBJ2-1,TRBV7-2,-,TRBD2,TGTGCCAGCAGCTTCAGCGGGGGGTTCTACAATGAGCAGTTCTTC,CASSFSGGFYNEQFF
TRBJ2-1,TRBV7-8,-,TRBD2,TGTGCCAGCAGCTTCCCCCCTAGCGGGTCGTACAATGAGCAGTTCTTC,CASSFPPSGSYNEQFF
TRBJ2-5,TRBV7-2,-,TRBD1,TGTGCCAGCAGCTTTCCCACAGGGGGCCGGGGGGAGACCCAGTACTTC,CASSFPTGGRGETQYF
TRBJ1-5,TRBV27,few,-,TGTGCCAGCAGTTTGACACCTAGCAATCAGCCCCAGCATTTT,CASSLTPSNQPQHF
TRBJ1-1,TRBV6-2/TRBV6-3,-,-,TGTGCCAGCAGTTACGTGAGGGTAGAAGGTCGAGCGAATGAAGCTTTCTTT,CASSYVRVEGRANEAFF
TRBJ1-6,TRBV4-1,-,TRBD1,TGTGCCAGCAGCCAAGATCTTCAGGGGGTGAATTCACCCCTCCACTTT,CASSQDLQGVNSPLHF
TRBJ2-1,TRBV5-1,-,TRBD2,TGCGCCAGCAGATGGAGCGGGGGTTACAATGAGCAGTTCTTC,CASRWSGGYNEQFF
TRBJ1-4,TRBV7-8,few,TRBD1,TGTGCCAGCAGCGGTGGGACAGGGGTACTCAATGAAAAACTGTTTTTT,CASSGGTGVLNEKLFF
TRBJ2-3,TRBV6-5,-,-,TGTGCCAGCAGTTACTCGGGAGGAGTTACAGATACGCAGTATTTT,CASSYSGGVTDTQYF
TRBJ2-1,TRBV5-3,few,-,TGTGCCAGAAGCTTGTACCCACAGGGCGACAATGAGCAGTTCTTC,CARSLYPQGDNEQFF
TRBJ2-4,TRBV7-2,-,-,TGTGCCAGCAGCTTAGGAGAGGACATTCAGTACTTC,CASSLGEDIQYF
TRBJ2-5,TRBV2,few,TRBD2,TGTGCCAACTTAGCGGGACGTGGAGAGACCCAGTACTTC,CANLAGRGETQYF
TRBJ2-1,TRBV14,-,TRBD2,TGTGCCAGCAGCCAAGGGTGGACTAGCGACGAGCAGTTCTTC,CASSQGWTSDEQFF
TRBJ2-1,TRBV7-2,many,TRBD1,TGTGCCAGCAGCTTTGACAGGGACCTCTACAATGAGCAGTTCTTC,CASSFDRDLYNEQFF
TRBJ2-7,TRBV5-4,-,-,TGTGCCAGCAGCTTTGGTCCTGGGGTCTACGAGCAGTACTTC,CASSFGPGVYEQYF
TRBJ1-2,TRBV7-2,-,TRBD1,TGTGCCAGCAGCTTAAGGACAGGCCAATTTAACTATGGCTACACCTTC,CASSLRTGQFNYGYTF
TRBJ2-5,TRBV7-9,-,-,TGTGCCAGCAGCTTATTCCCCGCACAAGAGACCCAGTACTTC,CASSLFPAQETQYF
TRBJ1-6,TRBV27,-,-,TGTGCCAGCAGAGGGCAGCTCTATAATTCACCCCTCCACTTT,CASRGQLYNSPLHF
TRBJ1-2,TRBV24-1,-,TRBD1,TGTGCCACCAGTGATTTCGGGACAGGAACGGGCTATGGCTACACCTTC,CATSDFGTGTGYGYTF
TRBJ1-5,TRBV7-8,-,-,TGTGCCAGCAGCTTAAACCCCAGAGGCGGTCAGCCCCAGCATTTT,CASSLNPRGGQPQHF
TRBJ1-5,TRBV12-3/TRBV12-4,few,-,TGTGCCAGCAGTTTTCTTCCTAGCAATCAGCCCCAGCATTTT,CASSFLPSNQPQHF
TRBJ1-2,TRBV6-8,-,TRBD1,TGTGCCAGCAGACCCGGACAGGGCGGGCCCTTC,CASRPGQGGPF
TRBJ2-7,TRBV7-8,-,-,TGTGCCAGCAGCGCAACGTTGGATCCAGACTACGAGCAGTACTTC,CASSATLDPDYEQYF
TRBJ1-4,TRBV27,few,-,TGTGCCAGCAGTCCCGGGACACTTCCAACTAATGAAAAACTGTTTTTT,CASSPGTLPTNEKLFF
TRBJ2-3,TRBV10-3,-,TRBD1,TGTGCCATCAGTGGGAGTAACAGGGGGCTGAGCACAGATACGCAGTATTTT,CAISGSNRGLSTDTQYF
TRBJ2-1,TRBV7-6,few,-,TGTGCCAGCAGGGGGCACGGGTACTACAATGAGCAGTTCTTC,CASRGHGYYNEQFF
TRBJ1-2,TRBV30,-,-,TGTGCCTGCCGGGGGGCCGTTAACTATGGCTACACCTTC,CACRGAVNYGYTF
TRBJ2-5,TRBV19,-,TRBD2,TGTGCCAGTAGTATCCGAGGAGACGGGAGGAACAAAGAGACCCAGTACTTC,CASSIRGDGRNKETQYF
TRBJ2-7,TRBV12-3/TRBV12-4,few,TRBD1,TGTGCCAGCAGTTTAACAGGGGCGGGTCGCGAGCAGTACTTC,CASSLTGAGREQYF
TRBJ2-3,TRBV11-2,-,TRBD2,TGTGCCAGCAGCTTTACGGGAGGGCGCACAGATACGCAGTATTTT,CASSFTGGRTDTQYF
TRBJ2-3,TRBV5-1,-,-,TGCGCCAGCAGCGATAGGCGGGGGCGCGGAGATACGCAGTATTTT,CASSDRRGRGDTQYF
TRBJ2-1,TRBV28,-,-,TGTGCCAGCAGCCCGGGACCCGGGACAAGATTTGAGCAGTTCTTC,CASSPGPGTRFEQFF
TRBJ2-1,TRBV7-9,-,-,TGTGCCAGCAGCTTAATAATGGACAATGAGCAGTTCTTC,CASSLIMDNEQFF
TRBJ2-1,TRBV12-3/TRBV12-4,-,-,TGTGCCAGCAGTCTCCGGGACACGAAGTTCTTC,CASSLRDTKFF
TRBJ1-1,TRBV7-2,-,-,TGTGCCAGCAGCTTAAATGGGGGGATGAACACTGAAGCTTTCTTT,CASSLNGGMNTEAFF
TRBJ1-4,TRBV7-2,-,-,TGTGCCAGCAGCTTTGGGGGGGGCCTGTCTAATGAAAAACTGTTTTTT,CASSFGGGLSNEKLFF